The sequence of this TCR beta chain was determined in a study of blood T cell repertoires in COVID-19. Study as a whole: The United States, Italy and Spain provided the acute and convalescent COVID-19 samples. T cells, B-cell-depleted T cells, or PBMCs supplied cDNA or gDNA.

In the authors' methods: Reference gene primer amplification gave nucleated cell count estimates. Clones were read by immunoSEQ multiplex PCR, and TCRdb kept only the in-frame ones, dropping some. V and J calls plus clone size are reproduced from that table; the DNA served to infer D and trimming. The table shows 200,000 or so clones, with 70% to 85% occurring only once. This clonotype was obtained from a human donor with acute or convalescent COVID-19. The donor label of this sample is uncertain. Sequencing input: peripheral blood.

The CDR3: CATSSTGKELFF. The CDR3 DNA is TGTGCCACCAGTTCAACAGGGAAGGAACTGTTTTTT. The rearrangement links TRBV24-1 to TRBJ1-4; a weak D match, TRBD1 (6 bases). V lost 6 bases and J 12 bases, leaving 13 bases between the germline ends. The germline V gene encodes CDR1 KGHDR and CDR2 SFDVKD. This CDR3 comprises 12 residues.